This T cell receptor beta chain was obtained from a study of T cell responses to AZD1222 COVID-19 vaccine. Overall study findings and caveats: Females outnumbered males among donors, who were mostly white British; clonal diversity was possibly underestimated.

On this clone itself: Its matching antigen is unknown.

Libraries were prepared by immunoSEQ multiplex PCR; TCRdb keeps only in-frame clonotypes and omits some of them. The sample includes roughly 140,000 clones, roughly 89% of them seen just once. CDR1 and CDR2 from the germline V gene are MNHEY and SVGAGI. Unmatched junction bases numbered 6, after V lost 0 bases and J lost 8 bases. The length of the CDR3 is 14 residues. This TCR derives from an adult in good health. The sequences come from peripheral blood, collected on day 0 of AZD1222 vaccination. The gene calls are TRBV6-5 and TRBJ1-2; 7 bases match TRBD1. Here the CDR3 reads CASSYSTGLGGYTF. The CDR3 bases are TGTGCCAGCAGTTACTCGACAGGGTTAGGAGGCTACACCTTC.